These T cell receptor beta chains were read from a single sample in a study of blood T cell repertoires in COVID-19. Clones were sequenced by immunoSEQ multiplex PCR, and TCRdb holds only the in-frame ones, with some missing. The table lists 200,000 to 250,000 clones, 82% of them singletons. Sequenced sample: peripheral blood. Every receptor here comes from a woman aged 65 to 85 with COVID-19, enrolled during active disease. The CDR3 runs from the conserved cysteine through the conserved F or W. D genes are given only for firm matches. The size entry is marked missing in some rows and otherwise reads once, few, many or a size class.

CDR3 protein: CASSEIRGRKAFF
CDR3 DNA: TGTGCCAGCAGCGAAATCAGGGGGCGTAAAGCTTTCTTT
clone size: -
V gene: TRBV7-2
J gene: TRBJ1-1
D gene: TRBD1

CDR3 protein: CASSLQGPGNTEAFF
CDR3 DNA: TGTGCCAGCAGCTTGCAGGGGCCCGGGAACACTGAAGCTTTCTTT
clone size: once
V gene: TRBV5-5
J gene: TRBJ1-1
D gene: -

CDR3 protein: CASSFLRDSNEQFF
CDR3 DNA: TGCGCCAGCAGTTTCCTTAGGGACTCCAATGAGCAGTTCTTC
clone size: -
V gene: TRBV4-1
J gene: TRBJ2-1
D gene: -

CDR3 protein: CASSPDRGRAYEQYF
CDR3 DNA: TGTGCCAGCTCGCCCGACAGGGGGCGAGCGTACGAGCAGTACTTC
clone size: few
V gene: TRBV18
J gene: TRBJ2-7
D gene: TRBD1

CDR3 protein: CASSTTLYDGYTF
CDR3 DNA: TGTGCCAGCAGCACTACCCTATATGATGGCTACACCTTC
clone size: -
V gene: TRBV7-9
J gene: TRBJ1-2
D gene: -

CDR3 protein: CSVTGVSYEQYF
CDR3 DNA: TGCAGCGTCACAGGGGTTTCCTACGAGCAGTACTTC
clone size: -
V gene: TRBV29-1
J gene: TRBJ2-7
D gene: TRBD1

CDR3 protein: CSVEDPLVALLYDNPDARFF
CDR3 DNA: TGCAGCGTTGAAGATCCCCTTGTGGCTCTCTTATACGACAACCCTGACGCGCGGTTCTTC
clone size: -
V gene: TRBV29-1
J gene: TRBJ2-1
D gene: -

CDR3 protein: CATSGRTGSPLHF
CDR3 DNA: TGTGCCACCAGTGGCAGGACTGGATCACCCCTCCACTTT
clone size: -
V gene: TRBV24-1
J gene: TRBJ1-6
D gene: -

CDR3 protein: CASFYDREGSGYTF
CDR3 DNA: TGTGCCAGCTTTTACGACAGGGAAGGATCTGGCTACACCTTC
clone size: -
V gene: TRBV18
J gene: TRBJ1-2
D gene: TRBD1

CDR3 protein: CASSLGTEYTF
CDR3 DNA: TGCGCCAGCAGCTTGGGGACTGAGTACACCTTC
clone size: -
V gene: TRBV5-1
J gene: TRBJ1-2
D gene: -

CDR3 protein: CASSSPGHYNEQFF
CDR3 DNA: TGTGCCAGCAGTTCTCCGGGACACTACAATGAGCAGTTCTTC
clone size: -
V gene: TRBV28
J gene: TRBJ2-1
D gene: -

CDR3 protein: CASRSSMGQTYFNYGYTF
CDR3 DNA: TGTGCCAGCAGATCCAGCATGGGACAAACGTATTTTAACTATGGCTACACCTTC
clone size: -
V gene: TRBV27
J gene: TRBJ1-2
D gene: -

CDR3 protein: CASGLADTQYF
CDR3 DNA: TGCGCCAGCGGACTAGCAGATACGCAGTATTTT
clone size: -
V gene: TRBV5-1
J gene: TRBJ2-3
D gene: TRBD2

CDR3 protein: CASSLDFNGYTF
CDR3 DNA: TGCGCCAGCAGCTTGGATTTCAATGGCTACACCTTC
clone size: -
V gene: TRBV5-1
J gene: TRBJ1-2
D gene: -

CDR3 protein: CASRGTSTDTQYF
CDR3 DNA: TGTGCCAGCAGGGGGACTAGCACAGATACGCAGTATTTT
clone size: -
V gene: TRBV19
J gene: TRBJ2-3
D gene: -

CDR3 protein: CASSMMWTGPMRGYTF
CDR3 DNA: TGTGCCAGTAGTATGATGTGGACAGGGCCGATGCGAGGCTACACCTTC
clone size: once
V gene: TRBV19
J gene: TRBJ1-2
D gene: TRBD1

CDR3 protein: CASSQGAGGSNIQYF
CDR3 DNA: TGTGCCAGCAGCCAAGGTGCAGGGGGTTCAAACATTCAGTACTTC
clone size: -
V gene: TRBV14
J gene: TRBJ2-4
D gene: TRBD1

CDR3 protein: CASSLPQRYEQYF
CDR3 DNA: TGTGCCAGCAGCTTGCCTCAGAGGTACGAGCAGTACTTC
clone size: -
V gene: TRBV5-4
J gene: TRBJ2-7
D gene: -

CDR3 protein: CASSQDREAFF
CDR3 DNA: TGTGCCAGCAGCCAAGACAGGGAAGCTTTCTTT
clone size: -
V gene: TRBV3-1/TRBV3-2
J gene: TRBJ1-1
D gene: -

CDR3 protein: CASTRALAGGYEQYF
CDR3 DNA: TGTGCCAGCACTAGGGCCCTAGCGGGAGGATACGAGCAGTACTTC
clone size: -
V gene: TRBV19
J gene: TRBJ2-7
D gene: TRBD2

CDR3 protein: CASSLTGRSSGANVLTF
CDR3 DNA: TGTGCCAGCAGCTTGACAGGGAGAAGCTCTGGGGCCAACGTCCTGACTTTC
clone size: -
V gene: TRBV5-5
J gene: TRBJ2-6
D gene: -

CDR3 protein: CATSDLTPAGAPADTQYF
CDR3 DNA: TGTGCCACCAGTGATTTAACTCCGGCAGGGGCACCGGCAGATACGCAGTATTTT
clone size: -
V gene: TRBV24-1
J gene: TRBJ2-3
D gene: -

CDR3 protein: CASSRDSTGLYGYTF
CDR3 DNA: TGTGCCAGCTCACGAGACTCGACAGGACTCTATGGCTACACCTTC
clone size: -
V gene: TRBV18
J gene: TRBJ1-2
D gene: -

CDR3 protein: CATSDPRGSGAAGYTF
CDR3 DNA: TGTGCCACCAGTGACCCACGGGGATCAGGGGCGGCTGGCTACACCTTC
clone size: -
V gene: TRBV24-1
J gene: TRBJ1-2
D gene: -

CDR3 protein: CASLRAPAAYQETQYF
CDR3 DNA: TGTGCCAGCCTTCGAGCGCCGGCAGCGTACCAAGAGACCCAGTACTTC
clone size: -
V gene: TRBV2
J gene: TRBJ2-5
D gene: -

CDR3 protein: CASSLRRGSLLQGEQFF
CDR3 DNA: TGTGCCAGCAGCTTGCGCCGCGGTAGTCTCTTACAGGGTGAGCAGTTCTTC
clone size: -
V gene: TRBV5-4
J gene: TRBJ2-1
D gene: -

CDR3 protein: CASRDLSGQGFGYTF
CDR3 DNA: TGTGCCAGCAGAGATCTATCGGGACAGGGTTTCGGCTACACCTTC
clone size: -
V gene: TRBV6-5
J gene: TRBJ1-2
D gene: TRBD1

CDR3 protein: CASSYRRTGDNNQPQHF
CDR3 DNA: TGTGCCAGCAGTTACAGGCGGACAGGCGATAACAATCAGCCCCAGCATTTT
clone size: once
V gene: TRBV6-2/TRBV6-3
J gene: TRBJ1-5
D gene: TRBD1

CDR3 protein: CASSRRQIIYNEQFF
CDR3 DNA: TGCGCCAGCAGCCGGCGGCAGATTATCTACAATGAGCAGTTCTTC
clone size: -
V gene: TRBV5-1
J gene: TRBJ2-1
D gene: -

CDR3 protein: CASSGGTSGRGYEQYF
CDR3 DNA: TGTGCCAGCAGTGGAGGGACTAGCGGGAGAGGCTACGAGCAGTACTTC
clone size: -
V gene: TRBV6-1
J gene: TRBJ2-7
D gene: TRBD2

CDR3 protein: CASTLSGNSPLHF
CDR3 DNA: TGTGCCAGCACCCTGTCGGGGAACTCACCCCTCCACTTT
clone size: -
V gene: TRBV6-5
J gene: TRBJ1-6
D gene: -

CDR3 protein: CASSIIGDGSYEQYF
CDR3 DNA: TGTGCCAGTAGTATAATAGGGGACGGGAGCTACGAGCAGTACTTC
clone size: many
V gene: TRBV19
J gene: TRBJ2-7
D gene: -

CDR3 protein: CASRGDRGEGYTF
CDR3 DNA: TGTGCCAGCAGGGGAGACAGGGGAGAAGGCTACACCTTC
clone size: -
V gene: TRBV14
J gene: TRBJ1-2
D gene: TRBD1

CDR3 protein: CATSDLTDNQPQHF
CDR3 DNA: TGTGCCACCAGTGATTTAACAGATAATCAGCCCCAGCATTTT
clone size: -
V gene: TRBV24-1
J gene: TRBJ1-5
D gene: -

CDR3 protein: CASSPGQGMTAKNIQYF
CDR3 DNA: TGTGCCAGCAGCCCGGGACAGGGGATGACGGCCAAAAACATTCAGTACTTC
clone size: -
V gene: TRBV6-2/TRBV6-3
J gene: TRBJ2-4
D gene: TRBD1

CDR3 protein: CASSSSGEQFF
CDR3 DNA: TGTGCCAGCAGCTCCAGCGGGGAGCAGTTCTTC
clone size: once
V gene: TRBV7-2
J gene: TRBJ2-1
D gene: -

CDR3 protein: CAWSNRGDTEAFF
CDR3 DNA: TGTGCCTGGAGTAACAGGGGTGACACTGAAGCTTTCTTT
clone size: -
V gene: TRBV30
J gene: TRBJ1-1
D gene: TRBD1

CDR3 protein: CASSYGTGSGNTIYF
CDR3 DNA: TGTGCCAGCAGTTATGGGACAGGGTCTGGAAACACCATATATTTT
clone size: -
V gene: TRBV6-5
J gene: TRBJ1-3
D gene: TRBD1

CDR3 protein: CASSHAYEQYF
CDR3 DNA: TGTGCCAGCAGTCACGCGTACGAGCAGTACTTC
clone size: few
V gene: TRBV5-6
J gene: TRBJ2-7
D gene: -